This is a list of T cell receptor beta chains from one sample in a study of T cell responses to AZD1222 COVID-19 vaccine. The data were produced by immunoSEQ multiplex PCR, yet TCRdb's version contains in-frame clones alone and is incomplete. The table shows 130,000 or so clones, with around 92% occurring only once. This material consisted of peripheral blood, taken 28 days after the second AZD1222 dose. All receptors come from an adult who received the AZD1222 COVID-19 vaccine. The CDR3 runs from the conserved cysteine through the conserved F or W. D genes are given only for firm matches. Size is stated for part of the rows, as once, few or many counts, or as a class when the clone is expanded.

cdr3_aa	cdr3_nt	d_call	v_call	j_call	clone_size
CASSLGLNSNQPQHF	TGTGCCAGCAGTCTCGGACTAAATAGCAATCAGCCCCAGCATTTT	.	TRBV6-5	TRBJ1-5	.
CASSLDGRRTDTQYF	TGTGCCAGCAGCTTAGACGGGAGACGCACAGATACGCAGTATTTT	.	TRBV11-3	TRBJ2-3	.
CATSVPGALSEAFF	TGTGCCACCAGCGTCCCAGGGGCATTAAGTGAAGCTTTCTTT	.	TRBV15	TRBJ1-1	.
CASSPTPTGSYGYTF	TGTGCCAGCAGCCCAACCCCAACCGGATCCTATGGCTACACCTTC	.	TRBV7-2	TRBJ1-2	once
CASSVEGSGTQYF	TGTGCCAGCAGCGTAGAAGGGTCCGGGACCCAGTACTTC	.	TRBV9	TRBJ2-5	once
CASSLATRASGQETQYF	TGTGCCAGCAGCTTGGCCACCCGGGCTAGCGGCCAAGAGACCCAGTACTTC	TRBD2	TRBV5-4	TRBJ2-5	.
CASSTDRGNEQFF	TGTGCCAGCAGTACAGACAGGGGCAATGAGCAGTTCTTC	TRBD1	TRBV6-6	TRBJ2-1	.
CASSPRTSGRDEQFF	TGTGCCAGCAGCCCTCGGACTAGCGGGAGGGATGAGCAGTTCTTC	TRBD2	TRBV14	TRBJ2-1	.
CASSTGQGDTEAFF	TGCGCCAGCAGCACGGGACAGGGGGACACTGAAGCTTTCTTT	TRBD1	TRBV5-1	TRBJ1-1	.
CASSLGPYQPQHF	TGTGCCAGCAGTTTAGGGCCCTATCAGCCCCAGCATTTT	.	TRBV12-3/TRBV12-4	TRBJ1-5	.
CASNPGGNQPQHF	TGTGCCAGTAACCCAGGGGGGAATCAGCCCCAGCATTTT	TRBD1	TRBV19	TRBJ1-5	.
CASSQDRGHNQPQHF	TGCGCCAGCAGCCAAGACCGGGGACACAATCAGCCCCAGCATTTT	.	TRBV4-1	TRBJ1-5	.
CASTQQGGSNQPQHF	TGTGCCAGCACCCAACAGGGAGGGAGCAATCAGCCCCAGCATTTT	.	TRBV28	TRBJ1-5	.
CATTESSKSTNQPQHF	TGTGCCACCACTGAATCCTCAAAAAGCACCAATCAGCCCCAGCATTTT	.	TRBV24-1	TRBJ1-5	.
CASSHDPVIGNTIYF	TGCGCCAGCAGTCATGACCCAGTTATTGGAAACACCATATATTTT	.	TRBV23-1	TRBJ1-3	.
CASSLGRGRQPQHF	TGTGCCAGCAGTTTGGGCAGGGGCAGGCAGCCCCAGCATTTT	.	TRBV28	TRBJ1-5	.
CASNAQGTNTEAFF	TGTGCCAGTAACGCACAGGGAACGAACACTGAAGCTTTCTTT	.	TRBV19	TRBJ1-1	few
CSANPGLAGEQFF	TGCAGCGCGAACCCGGGACTAGCGGGGGAGCAGTTCTTC	TRBD2	TRBV29-1	TRBJ2-1	.
CASSPGLAGAGPTEQYF	TGTGCCAGCTCACCCGGACTAGCGGGGGCGGGGCCTACGGAGCAGTACTTC	TRBD2	TRBV18	TRBJ2-7	.
CAISAGTGGLYGYTF	TGTGCCATCAGTGCCGGGACAGGGGGCCTCTATGGCTACACCTTC	TRBD1	TRBV10-3	TRBJ1-2	.
CATSREGFGEKLFF	TGTGCCACCAGCAGAGAAGGGTTTGGTGAAAAACTGTTTTTT	.	TRBV15	TRBJ1-4	.
CASSLGQVEKLFF	TGTGCCAGCAGCTTAGGGCAGGTTGAAAAACTGTTTTTT	.	TRBV11-2	TRBJ1-4	.
CASSRQGAAQPQHF	TGTGCCAGCAGTAGACAGGGGGCGGCTCAGCCCCAGCATTTT	TRBD1	TRBV6-5	TRBJ1-5	.
CASSQDLIPVDTQYF	TGTGCCAGCAGCCAAGACTTGATACCCGTAGATACGCAGTATTTT	.	TRBV7-9	TRBJ2-3	.
CATCSGQGYNSPLHF	TGTGCCACCTGCTCCGGACAGGGTTATAATTCACCCCTCCACTTT	TRBD1	TRBV6-5	TRBJ1-6	.
CASKGQETQYF	TGTGCCAGCAAGGGACAAGAGACCCAGTACTTC	.	TRBV2	TRBJ2-5	.
CASSIVAGANYGYTF	TGTGCCAGTAGTATAGTTGCTGGAGCTAACTATGGCTACACCTTC	.	TRBV19	TRBJ1-2	.
CASKDWGYEQYF	TGTGCCAGCAAGGATTGGGGTTACGAGCAGTACTTC	.	TRBV6-5	TRBJ2-7	once
CASSVRTGWSSGANVLTF	TGTGCCAGCAGTGTAAGGACAGGGTGGAGCTCTGGGGCCAACGTCCTGACTTTC	TRBD1	TRBV27	TRBJ2-6	.